The present T cell receptor beta chain was sequenced within a study of graft-versus-host responses after intestinal transplantation. With V trimmed by 4 bases and J by 5 bases, 5 bases remained unmatched. This CDR3 is built from 14 residues. Germline-derived CDR1 and CDR2 are SNHLY and FYNNEI. Only in-frame clones appear in the TCRdb table, and some are missing; sequencing was by immunoSEQ multiplex PCR. This sample carries 80,000 or so clones, about nine tenths of them seen once, and the ten largest clones take approximately 0.7%. Sequenced material: PBMCs, taken 98 days after intestinal transplantation. V usage is TRBV2 and J usage is TRBJ2-7, with 10 positions matching TRBD2. The sequence derives from a human patient who received an intestinal transplant, so some T cells may come from the graft donor. CDR3: CASSGSGRYDEQYF. The DNA of the CDR3 is TGTGCCAGCAGTGGTAGCGGGAGGTACGACGAGCAGTACTTC.